Presented here are 11 T cell receptor beta chains from one specimen sequenced in a study of T cell responses to AZD1222 COVID-19 vaccine (dated by TCRdb to the early 2020s). Explained via the paper, the time point label denotes: baseline before first vaccination. Libraries were prepared through the immunoSEQ multiplex PCR assay. Not all clones reach the TCRdb copy of this immuneACCESS table, which keeps in-frame sequences only. Checked studies attribute under half of the gap to unresolved V genes and leave the rest unexplained. This sample gives roughly 110,000 clones in total; almost 90% of them show up just once. The top ten clonotypes cover 5.1% of the sample. The sample here was peripheral blood, taken on day 0 of AZD1222 vaccination. Source of these receptors: an adult in good health.

The CDR3 sequence is CASTGGWNTGELFF. CDR3 coding DNA: TGTGCCAGCACGGGGGGCTGGAACACCGGGGAGCTGTTTTTT. The chain uses TRBV28 and TRBJ2-2, with D perhaps matching TRBD2 (7 bases). CDR3 size: 14 residues. Germline V gene data show CDR1 as MDHEN and CDR2 as SYDVKM. V lost 7 bases, J lost 1 base, and 10 bases lay in between. The full variable domain, rest sourced from reference TRBV28 and TRBJ2-2, is DVKVTQSSRYLVKRTGEKVFLECVQDMDHENMFWYRQDPGLGLRLIYFSYDVKMKEKGDIPEGYSVSREKKERFSLILESASTNQTSMYLCASTGGWNTGELFFGEGSRLTVL.

The V and J genes are TRBV11-1 and TRBJ1-2; 7 positions agree with TRBD1. CDR1 is SGHAT and CDR2 is FQDESV in the germline V gene (reference sequence). J gave up 4 bases and V 1 base, and 3 bases lay outside the gene matches. The CDR3 length is 14 residues. CDR3 coding DNA: TGTGCCAGCAGCTTAGTCGGGACAGCCTATGGCTACACCTTC. Its translation: CASSLVGTAYGYTF.

The DNA for the CDR3 is TGTGCCACCAGTGACCCCCGACTAGCGGGAGTAGATGAGCAGTTCTTC. Translated, it gives CATSDPRLAGVDEQFF. The rearrangement uses TRBV24-1 and TRBJ2-1; TRBD2 matches 12 bases. The CDR3 is made up of 16 amino acids. The germline CDR1 and CDR2 sequences are KGHDR and SFDVKD. Trimming removed 4 bases from V and 8 bases from J; junction bases left unmatched: 8.

The chain links TRBV5-1 to TRBJ2-2; a possible D gene is TRBD2 (5 bases). V lost 0 bases and J lost 3, with 9 bases in between. The CDR3 is 15 residues long. Germline lookup yields CDR1 SGHRS and CDR2 YFSETQ. CDR3 DNA sequence: TGCGCCAGCAGCTTGGATGGGAGATACACCGGGGAGCTGTTTTTT. This codes for CASSLDGRYTGELFF.

The chain employs TRBV19 and TRBJ2-1; 9 bases fit TRBD2. Germline-derived CDR1 and CDR2 are LNHDA and SQIVND (reference sequence). V dropped 3 bases and J dropped 4; count of bases not matched to a gene: 7. The CDR3 runs to 16 residues. In DNA, the CDR3 is TGTGCCAGTAGTATGGCTAGCGGGGTATCATACAATGAGCAGTTCTTC. This sequence encodes CASSMASGVSYNEQFF.

This clone has just a few counts. The rearrangement links TRBV5-6 to TRBJ2-3; 8 nucleotides agree with TRBD1. The germline V gene has CDR1 SGHDT and CDR2 YYEEEE. CDR3 length: 15 residues. With V trimmed by 4 bases and J by 4 bases, 8 bases remained unmatched. CDR3 in amino acids: CASSPTGDPADTQYF. DNA of the CDR3: TGTGCCAGCAGCCCGACAGGGGACCCCGCAGATACGCAGTATTTT.

The chain couples TRBV12-5 to TRBJ2-2; D might be TRBD1 (5 bases). This CDR3 comprises 14 residues. V was shortened by 3 bases and J by 3 bases, with 8 bases between the two germline ends. Germline V gene sequence: CDR1 LGHNT, CDR2 FRNRAP. The chain's CDR3 is CASGFQGYTGELFF. The CDR3, as DNA: TGTGCTAGTGGTTTTCAGGGTTACACCGGGGAGCTGTTTTTT.

V usage is TRBV6-5 and J usage is TRBJ1-1, with D hard to call. The V and J ends lost 6 bases and 0 bases respectively, with 5 bases between them. The CDR3 has 12 amino acids. From germline, CDR1 is MNHEY and CDR2 SVGAGI. The CDR3 DNA is TGTGCCAGCAGCCGGTTGAACACTGAAGCTTTCTTT. Its protein is CASSRLNTEAFF.

J is TRBJ1-5 and V is TRBV6-5, with D possibly being TRBD1 (5 bases). Germline V lookup: CDR1 MNHEY, CDR2 SVGAGI. V was cut by 7 bases and J by 5 bases, with 12 bases left in between. The CDR3 spans 13 residues. CDR3 region: CASTKRDDQPQHF. In DNA form, the CDR3 reads TGTGCCAGCACCAAACGGGACGATCAGCCCCAGCATTTT.

The genes are TRBV29-1 and TRBJ2-1; tentatively, D is TRBD2 (6 bases). V was trimmed by 4 bases and J by 12 bases, leaving 19 bases between them. CDR1 and CDR2 from the germline V gene are SQVTM and ANQGSEA. The CDR3 length is 13 residues. CDR3 nucleotide sequence: TGCAGCGTTGTTACTAGCCTAGGCGTGGGGCAGTTCTTC. It is translated as CSVVTSLGVGQFF.

CDR3 residues: CASSFGGTNTEAFF. The DNA for the CDR3 is TGTGCCAGCAGCTTTGGGGGCACGAACACTGAAGCTTTCTTT. This chain uses TRBV7-9 with TRBJ1-1, with D possibly TRBD1 on 6 matching bases. This CDR3 region has 14 residues. V was trimmed by 3 bases and J by 1 base, leaving 9 bases between them. In germline, CDR1 is SEHNR, CDR2 FQNEAQ (reference sequence).